This T cell receptor (beta chain) originates from a study of blood T cell repertoires in COVID-19. Study at large: Donors in the United States, Italy and Spain gave samples during acute or convalescent COVID-19. PBMCs, B-cell-depleted T cells, or T cells provided the cDNA or gDNA that made up the material.

Repertoires were generated with immunoSEQ multiplex PCR, while TCRdb's copy carries only in-frame clones and drops some. The table includes about 200,000 clones, 82% detected once. Germline V CDR1 and CDR2: GTSNPN, SVGIG (reference sequence). The CDR3 spans 15 residues. Trimming pared 2 bases from V and 5 bases from J, leaving 18 bases between. The Seattle patients, enrolled during active infection, were followed longitudinally. The specimen was peripheral blood. The J gene is TRBJ1-2, the V gene TRBV30; D is unresolved. This receptor was identified in a woman of 80 years or more with COVID-19, enrolled during active disease. CDR3 nucleotide sequence: TGTGCCTGGAGTTCCCCGGCGGGGATCAAATATGGCTACACCTTC. Its protein product is CAWSSPAGIKYGYTF.